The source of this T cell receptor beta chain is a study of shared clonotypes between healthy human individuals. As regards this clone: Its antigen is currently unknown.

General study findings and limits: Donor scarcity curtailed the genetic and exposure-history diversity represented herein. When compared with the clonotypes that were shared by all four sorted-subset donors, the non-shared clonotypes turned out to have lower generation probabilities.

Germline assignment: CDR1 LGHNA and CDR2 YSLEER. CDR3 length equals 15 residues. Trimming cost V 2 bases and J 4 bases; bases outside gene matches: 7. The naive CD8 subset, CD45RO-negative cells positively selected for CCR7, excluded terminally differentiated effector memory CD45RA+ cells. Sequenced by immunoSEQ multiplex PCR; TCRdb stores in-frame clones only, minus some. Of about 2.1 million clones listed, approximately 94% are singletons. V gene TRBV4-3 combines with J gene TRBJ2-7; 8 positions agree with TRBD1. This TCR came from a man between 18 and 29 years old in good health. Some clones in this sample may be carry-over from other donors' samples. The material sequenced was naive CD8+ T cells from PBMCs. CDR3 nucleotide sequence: TGCGCCAGCAGCCAATGGGGCCAGGGGGCGTACGAGCAGTACTTC. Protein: CASSQWGQGAYEQYF.